This TCR beta chain originates from a study of shared clonotypes between healthy human individuals. The CDR3 is made up of 10 amino acids. CDR1 is DFQATT and CDR2 is SNEGSKA in the germline V gene (reference sequence). Points from the study as a whole: Larger estimated richness was generally seen in naive subsets than in memory subsets.

Produced via immunoSEQ multiplex PCR; TCRdb's table is partial and in-frame only. This repertoire shows about 380,000 clones, roughly 96% found once; its top ten account for 0.32%. This clone appeared a single time. Its antigen is undetermined. The receptor was isolated from a young man in good health. The rearrangement uses TRBV20-1 and TRBJ1-2, with D possibly matching TRBD1 (5 bases). Material: memory CD8+ T cells sorted from blood. As to subset: CD45RO+ cells pooled with CCR7-negative TemRA cells. CDR3 loop: CSVGGVGYTF. CDR3 in DNA: TGCAGCGTAGGAGGGGTTGGCTACACCTTC.